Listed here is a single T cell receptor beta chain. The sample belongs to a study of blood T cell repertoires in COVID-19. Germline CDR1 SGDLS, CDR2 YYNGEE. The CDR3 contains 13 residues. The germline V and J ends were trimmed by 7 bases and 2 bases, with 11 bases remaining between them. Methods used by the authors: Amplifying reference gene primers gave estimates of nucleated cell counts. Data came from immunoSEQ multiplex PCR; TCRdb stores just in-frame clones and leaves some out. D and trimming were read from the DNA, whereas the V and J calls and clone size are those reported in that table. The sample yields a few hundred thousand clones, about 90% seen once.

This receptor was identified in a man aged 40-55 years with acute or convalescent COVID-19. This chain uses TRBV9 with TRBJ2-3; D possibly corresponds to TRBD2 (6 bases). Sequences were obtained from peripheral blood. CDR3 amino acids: CASAGLATDTQYF. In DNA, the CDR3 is TGTGCCAGCGCGGGACTCGCCACAGATACGCAGTATTTT.